This TCR beta chain derives from a study of blood T cell repertoires in COVID-19. Across the whole study: Nucleic acid was either cDNA or gDNA, and it came from T cells, B-cell-depleted T cells, or PBMCs.

Sequencing used immunoSEQ multiplex PCR; TCRdb keeps in-frame clones, though not all of them. The sample carries approximately 360,000 clones, almost 90% recorded once. This clone was seen only once. The CDR3 has 16 amino acids. The clonotype originates from a man younger than 35 with active or convalescent COVID-19. What was sequenced was peripheral blood. The V gene is TRBV21-1, the J gene TRBJ2-3; TRBD2, the table's D call, lacks a check against the DNA. TRBV21-1 is assigned pseudogene status. CDR3 DNA: TGTGCCAGCAGCAAGGGCCAGCGGGGGGCTACGGGAACGCAGTATTTT. It translates to CASSKGQRGATGTQYF.